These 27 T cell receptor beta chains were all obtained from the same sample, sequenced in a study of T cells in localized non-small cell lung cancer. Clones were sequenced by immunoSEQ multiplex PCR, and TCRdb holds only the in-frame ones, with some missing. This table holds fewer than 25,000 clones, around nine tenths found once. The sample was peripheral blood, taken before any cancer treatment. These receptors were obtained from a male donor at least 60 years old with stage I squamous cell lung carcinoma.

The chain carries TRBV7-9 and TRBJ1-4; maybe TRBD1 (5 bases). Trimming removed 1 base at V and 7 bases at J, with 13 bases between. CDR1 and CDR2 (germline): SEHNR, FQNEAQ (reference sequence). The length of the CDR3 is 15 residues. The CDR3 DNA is TGTGCCAGCAGCTTAGTAGAGGGGCGGGGTGAAAAACTGTTTTTT. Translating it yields CASSLVEGRGEKLFF.

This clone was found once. The CDR3 DNA follows: TGCAGTGCTAGCGGGACGGCCGTCTGGACCTTC. Translating gives CSASGTAVWTF. J is TRBJ1-2 and V is TRBV20-1, with TRBD1 as a possible D gene (5 bases). With 3 bases removed from V and 14 bases from J, the gap between germline ends came to 16 bases. The CDR3 spans 11 residues. CDR1 DFQATT and CDR2 SNEGSKA come from the germline V gene (reference sequence).

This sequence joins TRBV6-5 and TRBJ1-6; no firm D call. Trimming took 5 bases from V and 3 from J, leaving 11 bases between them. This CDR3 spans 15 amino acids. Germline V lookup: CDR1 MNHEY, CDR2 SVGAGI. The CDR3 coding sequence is TGTGCCAGCAGTCCCCGCGGGTTCTATAATTCACCCCTCCACTTT. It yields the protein CASSPRGFYNSPLHF.

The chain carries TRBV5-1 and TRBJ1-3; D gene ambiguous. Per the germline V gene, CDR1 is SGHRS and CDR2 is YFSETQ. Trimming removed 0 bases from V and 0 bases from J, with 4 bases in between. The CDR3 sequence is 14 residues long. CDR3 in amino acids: CASSLGTSGNTIYF. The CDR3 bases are TGCGCCAGCAGCTTGGGGACCTCTGGAAACACCATATATTTT. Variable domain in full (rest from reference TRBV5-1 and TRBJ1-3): KAGVTQTPRYLIKTRGQQVTLSCSPISGHRSVSWYQQTPGQGLQFLFEYFSETQRNKGNFPGRFSGRQFSNSRSEMNVSTLELGDSALYLCASSLGTSGNTIYFGEGSWLTVV.

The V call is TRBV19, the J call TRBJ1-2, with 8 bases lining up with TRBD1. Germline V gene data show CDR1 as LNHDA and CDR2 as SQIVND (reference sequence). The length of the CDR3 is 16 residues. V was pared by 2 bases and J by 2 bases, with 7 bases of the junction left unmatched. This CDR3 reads CASSIPPGQANYGYTF. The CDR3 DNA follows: TGTGCCAGTAGTATACCCCCGGGACAGGCCAACTATGGCTACACCTTC.

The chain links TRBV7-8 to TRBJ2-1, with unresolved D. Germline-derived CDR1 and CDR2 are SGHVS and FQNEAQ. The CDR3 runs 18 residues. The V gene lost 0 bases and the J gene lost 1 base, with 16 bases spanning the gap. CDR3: CASSLAGFLEWSYNEQFF. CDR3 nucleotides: TGTGCCAGCAGCTTAGCAGGGTTCTTAGAGTGGTCCTACAATGAGCAGTTCTTC.

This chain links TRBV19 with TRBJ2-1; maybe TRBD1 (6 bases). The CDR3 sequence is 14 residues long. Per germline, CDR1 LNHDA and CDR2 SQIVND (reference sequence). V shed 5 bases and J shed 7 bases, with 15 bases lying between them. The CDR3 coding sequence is TGTGCCAGTAGTCGGGCAGGGGTCGGAAATGAGCAGTTCTTC. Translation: CASSRAGVGNEQFF.

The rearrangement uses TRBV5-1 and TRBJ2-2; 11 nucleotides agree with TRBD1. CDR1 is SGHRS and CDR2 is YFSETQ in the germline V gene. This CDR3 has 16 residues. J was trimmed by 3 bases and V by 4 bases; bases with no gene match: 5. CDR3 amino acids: CASSPDRGPYTGELFF. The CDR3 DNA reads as TGCGCCAGCAGCCCGGACAGGGGGCCCTACACCGGGGAGCTGTTTTTT.

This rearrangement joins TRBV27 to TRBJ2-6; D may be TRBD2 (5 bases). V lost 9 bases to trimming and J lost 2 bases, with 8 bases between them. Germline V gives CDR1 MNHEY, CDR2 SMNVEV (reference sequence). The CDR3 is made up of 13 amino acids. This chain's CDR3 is CASGSTGANVLTF. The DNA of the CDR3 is TGTGCCAGTGGGAGTACTGGGGCCAACGTCCTGACTTTC.

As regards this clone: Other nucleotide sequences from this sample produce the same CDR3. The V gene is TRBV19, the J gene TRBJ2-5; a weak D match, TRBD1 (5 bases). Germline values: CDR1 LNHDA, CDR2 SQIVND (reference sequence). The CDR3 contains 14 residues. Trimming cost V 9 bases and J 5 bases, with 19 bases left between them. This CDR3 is CASRDRVVSETQYF. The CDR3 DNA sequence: TGTGCCAGCCGAGACAGAGTGGTATCTGAGACCCAGTACTTC.

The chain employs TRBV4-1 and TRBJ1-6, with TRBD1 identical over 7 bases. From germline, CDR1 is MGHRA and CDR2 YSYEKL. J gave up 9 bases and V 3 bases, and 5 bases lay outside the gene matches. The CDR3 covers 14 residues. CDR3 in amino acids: CASSQGQIFSPLHF. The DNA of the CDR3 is TGCGCCAGCAGCCAGGGACAGATCTTTTCACCCCTCCACTTT.

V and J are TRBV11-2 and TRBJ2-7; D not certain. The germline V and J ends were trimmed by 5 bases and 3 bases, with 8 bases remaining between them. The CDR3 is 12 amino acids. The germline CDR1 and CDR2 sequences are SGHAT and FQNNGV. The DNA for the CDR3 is TGTGCCAGCAGCCCAACCTTCTACGAGCAGTACTTC. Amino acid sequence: CASSPTFYEQYF.

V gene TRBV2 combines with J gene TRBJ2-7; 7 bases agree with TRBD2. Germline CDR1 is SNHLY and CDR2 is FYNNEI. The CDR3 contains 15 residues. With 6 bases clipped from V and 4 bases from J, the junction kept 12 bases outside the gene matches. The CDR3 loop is CASSELGGATYEQYF. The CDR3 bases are TGTGCCAGCAGCGAACTGGGAGGGGCGACATACGAGCAGTACTTC.

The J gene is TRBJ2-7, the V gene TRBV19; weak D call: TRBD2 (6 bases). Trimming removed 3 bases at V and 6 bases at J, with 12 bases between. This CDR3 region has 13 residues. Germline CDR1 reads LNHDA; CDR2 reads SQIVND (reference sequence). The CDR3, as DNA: TGTGCCAGTAGTATCGGGGGAACAAGCGAGCAGTACTTC. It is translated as CASSIGGTSEQYF. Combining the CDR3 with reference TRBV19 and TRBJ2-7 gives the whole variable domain DGGITQSPKYLFRKEGQNVTLSCEQNLNHDAMYWYRQDPGQGLRLIYYSQIVNDFQKGDIAEGYSVSREKKESFPLTVTSAQKNPTAFYLCASSIGGTSEQYFGPGTRLTVT.

CDR3 sequence: CASSIGVGGLSRDGYTF. CDR3 sequence (DNA): TGTGCCAGTAGTATTGGAGTGGGGGGGCTCTCAAGGGATGGCTACACCTTC. The rearrangement uses TRBV19 and TRBJ1-2, with D tentatively TRBD1 (6 bases). With 3 bases removed from V and 6 bases from J, the gap between germline ends came to 23 bases. The germline CDR1 and CDR2 sequences are LNHDA and SQIVND (reference sequence). The CDR3 is 17 amino acids.

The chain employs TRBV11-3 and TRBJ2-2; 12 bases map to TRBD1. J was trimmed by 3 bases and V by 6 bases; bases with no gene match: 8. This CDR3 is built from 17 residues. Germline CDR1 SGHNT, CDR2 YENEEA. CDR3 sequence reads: CASRGDRGPGDTGELFF. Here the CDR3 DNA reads TGTGCCAGCAGAGGGGACAGGGGGCCCGGGGACACCGGGGAGCTGTTTTTT.

The CDR3 spells CASRAPGGGGGTDTQYF. CDR3 sequence (DNA): TGTGCCAGTAGAGCTCCGGGAGGAGGCGGGGGCACAGATACGCAGTATTTT. The J gene is TRBJ2-3, the V gene TRBV19; 7 bases line up with TRBD2. The CDR3 totals 17 residues. The trim removed 6 bases at V and 1 base at J, leaving 13 bases unmatched. Per germline, CDR1 LNHDA and CDR2 SQIVND (reference sequence).

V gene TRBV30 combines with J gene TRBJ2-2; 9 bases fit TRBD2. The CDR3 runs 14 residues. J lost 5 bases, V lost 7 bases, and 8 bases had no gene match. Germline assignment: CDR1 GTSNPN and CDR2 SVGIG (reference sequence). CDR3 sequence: CASRQAGGTGELFF. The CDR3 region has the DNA TGTGCCTCCAGGCAAGCGGGGGGAACCGGGGAGCTGTTTTTT.

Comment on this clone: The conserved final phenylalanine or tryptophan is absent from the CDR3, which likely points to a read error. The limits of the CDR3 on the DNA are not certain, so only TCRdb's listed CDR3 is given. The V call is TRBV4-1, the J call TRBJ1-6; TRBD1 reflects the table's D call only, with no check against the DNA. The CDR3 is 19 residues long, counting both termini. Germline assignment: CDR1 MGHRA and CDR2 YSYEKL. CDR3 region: CASSQDRDTTSSYNSPLRL.

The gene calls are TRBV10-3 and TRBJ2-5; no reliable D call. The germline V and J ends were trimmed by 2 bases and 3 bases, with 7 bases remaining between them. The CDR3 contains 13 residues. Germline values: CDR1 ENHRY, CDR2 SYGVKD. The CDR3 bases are TGTGCCATCAGTGAGAATCCAGAAGAGACCCAGTACTTC. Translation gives CAISENPEETQYF.

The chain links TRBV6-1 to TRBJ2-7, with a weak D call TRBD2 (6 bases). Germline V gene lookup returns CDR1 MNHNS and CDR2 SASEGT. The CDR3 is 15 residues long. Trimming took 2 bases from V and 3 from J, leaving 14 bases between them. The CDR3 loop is CASSEMIGDFYEQYF. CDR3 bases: TGTGCCAGCAGTGAAATGATAGGGGACTTCTACGAGCAGTACTTC.

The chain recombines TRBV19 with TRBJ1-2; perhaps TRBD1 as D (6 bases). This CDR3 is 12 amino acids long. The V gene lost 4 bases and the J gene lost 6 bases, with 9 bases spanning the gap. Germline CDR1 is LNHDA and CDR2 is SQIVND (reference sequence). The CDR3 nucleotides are TGTGCCAGTAGTAACGACAGGAATGGCTACACCTTC. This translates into CASSNDRNGYTF.

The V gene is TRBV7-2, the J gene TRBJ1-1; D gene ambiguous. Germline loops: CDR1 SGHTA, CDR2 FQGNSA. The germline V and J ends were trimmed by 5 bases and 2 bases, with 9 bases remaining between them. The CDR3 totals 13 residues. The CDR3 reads CASSRHRNTEAFF. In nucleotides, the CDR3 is TGTGCCAGCAGCCGACACAGAAACACTGAAGCTTTCTTT. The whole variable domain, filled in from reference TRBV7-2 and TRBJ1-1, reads GAGVSQSPSNKVTEKGKDVELRCDPISGHTALYWYRQSLGQGLEFLIYFQGNSAPDKSGLPSDRFSAERTGGSVSTLTIQRTQQEDSAVYLCASSRHRNTEAFFGQGTRLTVV.

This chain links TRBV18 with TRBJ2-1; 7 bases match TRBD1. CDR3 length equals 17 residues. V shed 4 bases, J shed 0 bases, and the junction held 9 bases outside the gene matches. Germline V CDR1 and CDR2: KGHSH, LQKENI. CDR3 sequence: CASSQSRGPGSYNEQFF. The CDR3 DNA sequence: TGTGCCAGCTCACAATCTAGGGGGCCCGGCTCCTACAATGAGCAGTTCTTC.

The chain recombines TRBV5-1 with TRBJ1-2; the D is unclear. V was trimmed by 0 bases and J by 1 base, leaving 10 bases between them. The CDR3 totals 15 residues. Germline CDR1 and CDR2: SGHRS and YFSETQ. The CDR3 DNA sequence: TGCGCCAGCAGCTTGGCGCACAACAGTAACTATGGCTACACCTTC. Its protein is CASSLAHNSNYGYTF.

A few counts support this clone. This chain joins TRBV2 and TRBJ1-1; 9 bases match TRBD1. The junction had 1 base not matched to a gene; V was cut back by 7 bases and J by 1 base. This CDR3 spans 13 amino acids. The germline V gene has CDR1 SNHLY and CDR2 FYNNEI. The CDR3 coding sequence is TGTGCCAGCAAACAGGGGGCGAACACTGAAGCTTTCTTT. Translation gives CASKQGANTEAFF.

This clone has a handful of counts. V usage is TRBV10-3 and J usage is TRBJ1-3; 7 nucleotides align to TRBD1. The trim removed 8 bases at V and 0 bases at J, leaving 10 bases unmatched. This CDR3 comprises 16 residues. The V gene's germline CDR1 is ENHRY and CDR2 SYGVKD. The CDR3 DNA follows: TGTGCCATCGGGGGGGACAGTAACCTCTCTGGAAACACCATATATTTT. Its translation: CAIGGDSNLSGNTIYF.